One and the same sample provided the 29 T cell receptor beta chains below, sequenced in a study of OX40 agonist ivuxolimab in advanced cancers. The table came from immunoSEQ multiplex PCR; TCRdb's copy has only in-frame clones and leaves some out. The sample holds some 94,000 clones; approximately 95% are singletons and the top ten take roughly 2.1%. The sequencing used CD4+ or CD8+ T cells sorted from blood, collected in a trial of the OX40 agonist ivuxolimab. These receptors were taken from an adult with an advanced solid tumor such as melanoma, head and neck, liver or kidney cancer.

The rearrangement uses TRBV28 and TRBJ2-7; possibly TRBD2 for D (6 bases). CDR3 length: 18 amino acids. Germline CDR1 reads MDHEN; CDR2 reads SYDVKM. The V gene lost 4 bases and the J gene lost 2 bases, with 24 bases spanning the gap. The CDR3 loop reads CASSSKLPRGILAYEQYF. CDR3 sequence (DNA): TGTGCCAGCAGTTCTAAGCTCCCCCGCGGGATTTTGGCCTACGAGCAGTACTTC.

The chain links TRBV7-9 to TRBJ2-7; possibly TRBD2 for D (5 bases). Germline CDR1 is SEHNR and CDR2 is FQNEAQ (reference sequence). The CDR3 extends over 11 amino acids. Trimming took 10 bases from V and 3 from J, leaving 10 bases between them. DNA of the CDR3: TGTGCCACCACCGGGGTCTACGAGCAGTACTTC. It yields the protein CATTGVYEQYF.

The chain employs TRBV28 and TRBJ1-5, with 12 bases aligning to TRBD1. The CDR3 contains 18 residues. J was trimmed by 2 bases and V by 2 bases; bases with no gene match: 7. Germline V gives CDR1 MDHEN, CDR2 SYDVKM. The CDR3 loop reads CASSLGTGGMWGNQPQHF. The CDR3, as DNA: TGTGCCAGCAGTTTAGGGACAGGGGGCATGTGGGGCAATCAGCCCCAGCATTTT.

The chain has TRBV4-2 and TRBJ2-3; D remains unclear. With 2 bases removed from V and 0 bases from J, the gap between germline ends came to 12 bases. Per germline, CDR1 LGHNA and CDR2 YNFKEQ. The CDR3 is 16 amino acids. Written as DNA, the CDR3 is TGTGCCAGCAGCCAACAAAGTCCGGGTAGCACAGATACGCAGTATTTT. Its protein product is CASSQQSPGSTDTQYF.

This rearrangement joins TRBV6-6 to TRBJ2-4; no clear D. There are 15 residues in the CDR3. The V gene lost 0 bases and the J gene lost 8 bases, with 14 bases spanning the gap. Germline loops: CDR1 MNHNY, CDR2 SVGAGI (reference sequence). The CDR3 region has the DNA TGTGCCAGCAGTTACTCGCAATCGGGTGGGGACATTCAGTACTTC. It yields the protein CASSYSQSGGDIQYF.

This chain connects TRBV6-5 to TRBJ2-7, with a possible D match to TRBD1 (6 bases). The CDR3 is 12 residues long. V dropped 5 bases and J dropped 3 bases, with 8 bases sitting between them. CDR1 is MNHEY, CDR2 SVGAGI, per germline. The CDR3 loop is CASSETGYEQYF. In DNA form, the CDR3 reads TGTGCCAGCAGTGAGACAGGCTACGAGCAGTACTTC.

V and J are TRBV4-1 and TRBJ2-5; 9 nucleotides line up with TRBD1. The J segment lost 4 bases and the V segment lost 0 bases, leaving 6 bases of the junction unmatched. The CDR3 has 16 residues. Germline loops: CDR1 MGHRA, CDR2 YSYEKL. DNA for the CDR3: TGCGCCAGCAGCCAAGAGGGGGGACAGGGTCGAGAGACCCAGTACTTC. The encoded protein is CASSQEGGQGRETQYF.

The chain uses TRBV7-9 and TRBJ2-1; TRBD1 agrees at 7 bases. This CDR3 has 15 amino acids. V trimming: 4 bases; J trimming: 9 bases; junction bases outside the gene matches: 12. CDR1 SEHNR and CDR2 FQNEAQ come from the germline V gene (reference sequence). The CDR3 here is CASSSHLQGSGEQFF. In nucleotides, the CDR3 is TGTGCCAGCAGCTCGCATCTACAGGGGTCGGGTGAGCAGTTCTTC.

CDR3 nucleotides: TGTGCCAGCAGCGCGGGACCCACCGGGGAGCTGTTTTTT. Protein: CASSAGPTGELFF. The chain joins TRBV7-6 to TRBJ2-2, with D possibly matching TRBD2 (6 bases). The CDR3 consists of 13 residues. The ends were cut back, 5 bases at V and 4 bases at J, with 8 bases in the middle. The V gene's germline CDR1 is SGHVS and CDR2 FNYEAQ.

The genes are TRBV9 and TRBJ2-2; perhaps TRBD2 as D (5 bases). The CDR3 has 14 amino acids. CDR1 and CDR2 from the germline V gene are SGDLS and YYNGEE. V lost 0 bases and J 7 bases, leaving 10 bases between the germline ends. This CDR3 reads CASSVAERVGELFF. The CDR3 bases are TGTGCCAGCAGCGTAGCGGAGAGGGTCGGGGAGCTGTTTTTT.

CDR3 in amino acids: CAWTIGTATLYEQYF. CDR3 in DNA: TGTGCCTGGACCATCGGGACAGCGACGCTCTACGAGCAGTACTTC. V and J are TRBV30 and TRBJ2-7; 7 bases are shared with TRBD1. Per germline, CDR1 GTSNPN and CDR2 SVGIG (reference sequence). The CDR3 runs to 15 residues. J lost 3 bases, V lost 4 bases, and 12 bases had no gene match.

V and J are TRBV5-4 and TRBJ2-7; 10 bases agree with TRBD1. The V gene's germline CDR1 is SGHNT and CDR2 YYREEE (reference sequence). V lost 0 bases to trimming and J lost 3 bases; unmatched junction nucleotides: 9. CDR3 length equals 17 residues. The chain's CDR3 is CASSLAPGQGLGYEQYF. CDR3 bases: TGTGCCAGCAGCTTGGCCCCGGGACAGGGGCTGGGCTACGAGCAGTACTTC.

The J gene is TRBJ2-5, the V gene TRBV7-8; TRBD1 or TRBD2 may be the D gene (5 bases each). The CDR3 runs 14 residues. CDR1 is SGHVS and CDR2 is FQNEAQ in the germline V gene. With 2 bases removed from V and 5 bases from J, the gap between germline ends came to 12 bases. This CDR3 is CASSLTLAGETQYF. The CDR3 DNA sequence: TGTGCCAGCAGCTTAACTCTAGCAGGGGAGACCCAGTACTTC.

V usage is TRBV7-9 and J usage is TRBJ2-5, with D unresolved. The CDR3 runs to 15 residues. The germline gives CDR1 SEHNR, CDR2 FQNEAQ (reference sequence). Trimming left V 0 bases short and J 3 bases short, with 11 bases between. This CDR3 is CASSLAQAEEETQYF. As DNA, the CDR3 is TGTGCCAGCAGCTTAGCGCAGGCCGAAGAAGAGACCCAGTACTTC.

This sequence joins TRBV6-1 and TRBJ1-1; no clear D. The germline V gene encodes CDR1 MNHNS and CDR2 SASEGT. This CDR3 spans 14 amino acids. The V end lost 6 bases, the J end lost 4 bases, and 15 bases lay between the germline ends. CDR3 nucleotides: TGTGCCAGCAGACCAAGGGAGGGAAGCACTGAAGCTTTCTTT. Translated, it gives CASRPREGSTEAFF.

The chain combines TRBV9 with TRBJ2-7; possibly TRBD1 for D (7 bases). The germline gives CDR1 SGDLS, CDR2 YYNGEE. Trimming cost V 4 bases and J 4 bases, with 24 bases left between them. The CDR3 extends over 17 amino acids. The CDR3 protein is CASSPTNQGGTLYEQYF. CDR3 DNA sequence: TGTGCCAGCAGCCCTACGAACCAGGGGGGCACACTTTACGAGCAGTACTTC.

This sequence joins TRBV19 and TRBJ1-1; TRBD1 might be the D (5 bases). Germline V gives CDR1 LNHDA, CDR2 SQIVND (reference sequence). Trimming pared 3 bases from V and 0 bases from J, leaving 8 bases between. The CDR3 has 14 residues. The CDR3 reads CASSIGGVNTEAFF. The CDR3 DNA is TGTGCCAGTAGTATCGGGGGAGTGAACACTGAAGCTTTCTTT.

V is TRBV5-6 and J is TRBJ2-1, with a weak D call TRBD2 (7 bases). The CDR3 length is 16 residues. From germline, CDR1 is SGHDT and CDR2 YYEEEE. Trimming removed 2 bases at V and 0 bases at J, with 12 bases between. This CDR3 is CASSFGGGASYNEQFF. For the CDR3, the DNA is TGTGCCAGCAGCTTTGGCGGGGGCGCCTCCTACAATGAGCAGTTCTTC.

The chain uses TRBV6-5 and TRBJ2-1; D possibly corresponds to TRBD2 (5 bases). V gave up 6 bases and J gave up 6 bases, with 12 bases separating them. This CDR3 spans 13 amino acids. The germline gives CDR1 MNHEY, CDR2 SVGAGI. The CDR3 region has the DNA TGTGCCAGCAGACCACTCGGGGTCAATGAGCAGTTCTTC. Its translation: CASRPLGVNEQFF.

The chain carries TRBV14 and TRBJ2-6; D might be TRBD2 (6 bases). Deletions cut 2 bases from V and 1 base from J, with 18 bases between. Germline V gives CDR1 SGHDN, CDR2 FVKESK. CDR3 length equals 19 residues. CDR3 sequence: CASSQQARELSSGANVLTF. In DNA form, the CDR3 reads TGTGCCAGCAGCCAACAAGCCCGGGAGCTCTCGTCTGGGGCCAACGTCCTGACTTTC.

V and J are TRBV7-9 and TRBJ2-3; D possibly corresponds to TRBD2 (5 bases). This CDR3 contains 14 residues. Between the trimmed V and J ends, which lost 5 bases and 1 base, there was a span of 10 bases. Germline values: CDR1 SEHNR, CDR2 FQNEAQ (reference sequence). Here the CDR3 DNA reads TGTGCCAGCAGCAACGGACTGGGCACAGATACGCAGTATTTT. Translated, it gives CASSNGLGTDTQYF.

CDR3 DNA: TGTGCCAGCACCTTCCCGGAGCCTTATAATTCACCCCTCCACTTT. Residues: CASTFPEPYNSPLHF. The chain uses TRBV7-9 and TRBJ1-6; D gene unclear. CDR1 and CDR2 (germline): SEHNR, FQNEAQ (reference sequence). The V gene lost 7 bases and the J gene lost 4 bases, with 14 bases spanning the gap. This CDR3 contains 15 residues.

In its sample, this clone was seen once. The chain joins TRBV28 to TRBJ2-3, with 7 bases identical to TRBD2. CDR1 MDHEN and CDR2 SYDVKM come from the germline V gene. V gave up 8 bases and J gave up 3 bases; unmatched junction bases: 5. This CDR3 is 13 amino acids long. DNA of the CDR3: TGTGCCAGCCGCGTGGGAGGGACAGATACGCAGTATTTT. It encodes CASRVGGTDTQYF.

The chain carries TRBV4-1 and TRBJ2-2; D perhaps matches TRBD1 (6 bases). This CDR3 comprises 16 residues. V gave up 2 bases and J gave up 7 bases, with 17 bases separating them. Looked up from germline, CDR1 is MGHRA and CDR2 is YSYEKL. The CDR3 sequence: CASSQFERQEYGELFF. The CDR3 coding sequence is TGCGCCAGCAGCCAATTTGAGAGACAGGAGTACGGGGAGCTGTTTTTT.

The rearrangement uses TRBV11-2 and TRBJ1-1; D unclear. Germline lookup yields CDR1 SGHAT and CDR2 FQNNGV. The CDR3 is 14 residues long. V was trimmed by 0 bases and J by 4 bases, leaving 9 bases between them. The CDR3 DNA sequence: TGTGCCAGCAGCTTAGATTTTGGGATCACTGAAGCTTTCTTT. Residues: CASSLDFGITEAFF.

V and J are TRBV10-2 and TRBJ1-1; unclear D gene. The germline V and J ends were trimmed by 7 bases and 3 bases, with 12 bases remaining between them. Per the germline V gene, CDR1 is WSHSY and CDR2 is SAAADI. The CDR3 totals 13 residues. The CDR3, as DNA: TGCGCCAGCATAGGACCATATGACACTGAAGCTTTCTTT. This codes for CASIGPYDTEAFF.

J is TRBJ2-5 and V is TRBV5-6, with D maybe TRBD1 (5 bases). CDR3 length: 15 amino acids. V was shortened by 0 bases and J by 1 base, with 10 bases between the two germline ends. Germline V CDR1 and CDR2: SGHDT, YYEEEE. The CDR3 loop is CASSLASGFQETQYF. CDR3 DNA: TGTGCCAGCAGCTTGGCTTCAGGGTTCCAAGAGACCCAGTACTTC.

This clone was counted a few times. J is TRBJ1-6 and V is TRBV28; D gene ambiguous. CDR1 MDHEN and CDR2 SYDVKM come from the germline V gene. Trimming took off 7 bases at V and 7 bases at J, with 11 bases between the two ends. The CDR3 loop spans 13 amino acids. As DNA, the CDR3 is TGTGCCAGCACCCTAGTGGCCAATTCACCCCTCCACTTT. Translated: CASTLVANSPLHF. The full variable domain, rest sourced from reference TRBV28 and TRBJ1-6, is DVKVTQSSRYLVKRTGEKVFLECVQDMDHENMFWYRQDPGLGLRLIYFSYDVKMKEKGDIPEGYSVSREKKERFSLILESASTNQTSMYLCASTLVANSPLHFGNGTRLTVT.

The rearrangement joins TRBV28 to TRBJ1-1, with 7 bases that match TRBD1. Per the germline V gene, CDR1 is MDHEN and CDR2 is SYDVKM. Unmatched junction bases numbered 12, after V lost 3 bases and J lost 2 bases. The CDR3 covers 17 residues. Written as DNA, the CDR3 is TGTGCCAGCAGTTTTCCCGGGACAGAAAGGGGTAACACTGAAGCTTTCTTT. Amino acids: CASSFPGTERGNTEAFF.